These 30 T cell receptor beta chains were sequenced from one sample in a study of identical twins. MiXCR, run by TCRdb on the 5' RACE reads, gives a single entry per CDR3 protein. The sample records approximately 190,000 distinct CDR3 sequences, more than 15% being singletons. The sample also formed part of further work on T cells expressing NK-cell markers.

The sequenced sample consisted of CD8+ T cells sorted from blood. These receptors came from a woman under 30 in good health.

In this sample, this clonotype turned up a few times. The chain uses TRBV5-6 and TRBJ2-1; D ambiguous. The CDR3 runs 13 residues. V was pared by 0 bases and J by 5 bases, with 6 bases between. CDR1 is SGHDT and CDR2 is YYEEEE in the germline V gene. The CDR3 protein is CASSLGTHNEQFF. In nucleotides, the CDR3 is TGTGCCAGCAGCTTGGGGACCCACAATGAGCAGTTCTTC.

This clonotype was seen a single time. The chain recombines TRBV2 with TRBJ2-3; no firm D call. V was trimmed by 7 bases and J by 6 bases, leaving 11 bases between them. The CDR3 sequence is 12 residues long. Germline loops: CDR1 SNHLY, CDR2 FYNNEI. In DNA form, the CDR3 reads TGTGCCAGCAAGGGTCGAACGGATACGCAGTATTTT. It encodes CASKGRTDTQYF. The whole variable domain, filled in from reference TRBV2 and TRBJ2-3, reads EPEVTQTPSHQVTQMGQEVILRCVPISNHLYFYWYRQILGQKVEFLVSFYNNEISEKSEIFDDQFSVERPDGSNFTLKIRSTKLEDSAMYFCASKGRTDTQYFGPGTRLTVL.

This clonotype was picked up a small number of times. The chain links TRBV5-6 to TRBJ2-3, with TRBD1 identical over 8 bases. The CDR3 covers 15 residues. CDR1 SGHDT and CDR2 YYEEEE come from the germline V gene. After removal of 1 base from V and 4 bases from J, the junction contained 5 bases not matched to a gene. CDR3 nucleotide sequence: TGTGCCAGCAGCTTGCCTCAGGGGGCCTCAGATACGCAGTATTTT. Protein: CASSLPQGASDTQYF.

The V gene is TRBV2, the J gene TRBJ2-1; 10 bases map to TRBD2. Germline CDR1 SNHLY, CDR2 FYNNEI. The CDR3 is made up of 14 amino acids. The ends lost 5 bases at V and 7 bases at J; junction bases unmatched: 5. CDR3 in amino acids: CASSLAGGINEQFF. CDR3 bases: TGTGCCAGCAGTTTAGCGGGAGGTATAAATGAGCAGTTCTTC.

The CDR3 is CASSSNIRSPLHF. The CDR3 region has the DNA TGTGCCAGCAGCTCAAACATAAGATCACCCCTCCACTTT. The V gene is TRBV7-9, the J gene TRBJ1-6; no reliable D call. Trimming took 4 bases from V and 10 from J, leaving 11 bases between them. The length of the CDR3 is 13 residues. CDR1 and CDR2 (germline): SEHNR, FQNEAQ (reference sequence).

This clonotype was seen a few times. The J gene is TRBJ1-4, the V gene TRBV12-5, with D unresolved. Trimming stripped 6 bases from V and 8 bases from J, with 10 bases between. CDR1 is LGHNT and CDR2 is FRNRAP in the germline V gene. The CDR3 has 12 residues. The CDR3 DNA is TGTGCTAGTGGCCCCCTCGAGGAAAAACTGTTTTTT. As protein: CASGPLEEKLFF.

The chain couples TRBV10-3 to TRBJ2-1; D possibly corresponds to TRBD2 (6 bases). From germline, CDR1 is ENHRY and CDR2 SYGVKD. The CDR3 length is 13 residues. V lost 7 bases and J 7 bases, leaving 14 bases between the germline ends. The CDR3 DNA reads as TGTGCCATCAAGCCCGAGACTAGGAATGAGCAGTTCTTC. Translating gives CAIKPETRNEQFF.

This clonotype showed up just a few times. The V call is TRBV18, the J call TRBJ2-7, with D maybe TRBD1 (5 bases). V lost 6 bases and J 2 bases, leaving 11 bases between the germline ends. This CDR3 has 13 residues. The germline V gene encodes CDR1 KGHSH and CDR2 LQKENI. The CDR3 reads CASSAGSTYEQYF. For the CDR3, the DNA is TGTGCCAGCTCGGCAGGGTCCACCTACGAGCAGTACTTC.

The rearrangement links TRBV20-1 to TRBJ2-7, with 11 nucleotides matching TRBD2. The junction had 8 bases not matched to a gene; V was cut back by 0 bases and J by 4 bases. The length of the CDR3 is 16 residues. Germline assignment: CDR1 DFQATT and CDR2 SNEGSKA (reference sequence). The CDR3 DNA follows: TGCAGTGCTAGAGAGGTGAAACTAGCGGGAGTATACGAGCAGTACTTC. Translating it yields CSAREVKLAGVYEQYF.

This clonotype turned up a few times. The gene calls are TRBV13 and TRBJ2-1; 7 bases align to TRBD2. The CDR3 has 19 amino acids. J was trimmed by 0 bases and V by 4 bases; bases with no gene match: 15. Germline values: CDR1 PRHDT, CDR2 FYEKMQ (reference sequence). CDR3 DNA sequence: TGTGCCAGCAGCTCCCTAGCGGATGACAGACATAGCTCCTACAATGAGCAGTTCTTC. It translates to CASSSLADDRHSSYNEQFF.

The rearrangement joins TRBV27 to TRBJ2-7; D is ambiguous. In germline, CDR1 is MNHEY, CDR2 SMNVEV (reference sequence). The CDR3 runs 14 residues. V was pared by 3 bases and J by 1 base, with 10 bases between. The CDR3 nucleotides read TGTGCCAGCAGTTTTTCCCTTGAATCCTACGAGCAGTACTTC. Protein sequence: CASSFSLESYEQYF.

This clonotype was detected only a few times. The chain joins TRBV20-1 to TRBJ2-7; unclear D gene. Deletions cut 4 bases from V and 4 bases from J, with 8 bases between. This CDR3 comprises 11 residues. Looked up from germline, CDR1 is DFQATT and CDR2 is SNEGSKA (reference sequence). CDR3 nucleotides: TGCAGTGCTATGGATCGGTACGAGCAGTACTTC. Translating it yields CSAMDRYEQYF.

The chain has TRBV2 and TRBJ2-1, with D possibly matching TRBD1 (5 bases). Trimming removed 4 bases from V and 6 bases from J, with 16 bases in between. The CDR3 is 15 amino acids. The germline CDR1 and CDR2 sequences are SNHLY and FYNNEI. The CDR3 loop reads CASSVQGRTSNEQFF. The CDR3 DNA reads as TGTGCCAGCAGTGTTCAGGGAAGAACATCCAATGAGCAGTTCTTC.

This clonotype was detected a few times. The junction departs from the called germline gene at one end, perhaps through a read error. V and J are TRBV29-1 and TRBJ2-3; 8 nucleotides match TRBD2. Germline loops: CDR1 SQVTM, CDR2 ANQGSEA. The CDR3 spans 15 residues. The CDR3: CSGEYRGGSTDTQYF. CDR3 bases: TGCAGCGGTGAATATCGCGGGGGGAGCACAGATACGCAGTATTTT.

There are a few counts of this clonotype. The CDR3 DNA reads TGTGCCAGCAGCGTTGGACTAATTACCAATGAGCAGTTCTTC. Translation: CASSVGLITNEQFF. The chain has TRBV7-9 and TRBJ2-1, with a tentative D call TRBD2 (6 bases). This CDR3 has 14 amino acids. V was clipped by 5 bases and J by 6 bases, with 14 bases between them. Germline V lookup: CDR1 SEHNR, CDR2 FQNEAQ (reference sequence).

Turning to this clonotype: A junction boundary mismatches the germline segment, possibly from a read error. The chain joins TRBV6-2 or TRBV6-3 to TRBJ1-5; 7 positions agree with TRBD1. The CDR3 has 14 amino acids. From germline, CDR1 is MNHEY and CDR2 SVGEGT. The CDR3 DNA sequence: TGTGCCAGCAGTTCCGGGACAGTATATCAGCCCCGGCATTTT. It yields the protein CASSSGTVYQPRHF.

V usage is TRBV6-6 and J usage is TRBJ1-1; perhaps TRBD1 as D (6 bases). Germline values: CDR1 MNHNY, CDR2 SVGAGI (reference sequence). CDR3 length equals 11 residues. The V end was cut by 11 bases, the J end by 9 bases, with 16 bases between. CDR3 sequence: CAGYQGTKAFF. CDR3 nucleotides: TGTGCCGGTTACCAGGGGACAAAAGCTTTCTTT.

The chain carries TRBV14 and TRBJ1-2; TRBD1 matches 7 bases. Looked up from germline, CDR1 is SGHDN and CDR2 is FVKESK. The V and J ends lost 6 bases and 3 bases, in that order; junction bases with no gene match: 4. The CDR3 consists of 13 residues. As DNA, the CDR3 is TGTGCCAGCAGTTACGGGACAGACTATGGCTACACCTTC. Translated: CASSYGTDYGYTF.

This chain connects TRBV7-9 to TRBJ2-5; D is ambiguous. The germline CDR1 and CDR2 sequences are SEHNR and FQNEAQ (reference sequence). The V and J ends lost 5 bases and 0 bases respectively, with 7 bases between them. The CDR3 length is 13 residues. The DNA for the CDR3 is TGTGCCAGCAGCCAGCAGTACCAAGAGACCCAGTACTTC. Protein sequence: CASSQQYQETQYF.

This clonotype was observed a few times. The genes are TRBV6-1 and TRBJ2-7; TRBD1 agrees at 9 bases. Looked up from germline, CDR1 is MNHNS and CDR2 is SASEGT. CDR3 length: 14 residues. The V segment lost 6 bases and the J segment 4 bases; nucleotides outside the gene matches: 7. The CDR3 protein is CASRESGTGYEQYF. The CDR3 DNA reads as TGTGCCAGCAGGGAATCCGGGACAGGGTACGAGCAGTACTTC.

The chain uses TRBV19 and TRBJ2-1; 7 bases map to TRBD2. This CDR3 is 17 amino acids long. Per the germline V gene, CDR1 is LNHDA and CDR2 is SQIVND (reference sequence). V dropped 10 bases and J dropped 0; count of bases not matched to a gene: 15. CDR3 sequence: CATSKSAGESSYNEQFF. The CDR3 bases are TGTGCCACCAGTAAGTCGGCGGGGGAAAGCTCCTACAATGAGCAGTTCTTC.

This clonotype appeared a few times. The rearrangement uses TRBV9 and TRBJ2-1; D gene uncertain. Germline-derived CDR1 and CDR2 are SGDLS and YYNGEE. V gave up 4 bases and J gave up 1 base, with 21 bases separating them. The CDR3 is 18 residues long. The CDR3 region is CASSPKTTQTPSYNEQFF. The DNA of the CDR3 is TGTGCCAGCAGCCCAAAAACAACTCAAACTCCTTCCTACAATGAGCAGTTCTTC.

This clonotype has only a few counts. V is TRBV29-1 and J is TRBJ2-5; the D gene could be TRBD1 or TRBD2 (6 bases each). The germline V and J ends were trimmed by 4 bases and 5 bases, with 14 bases remaining between them. The germline CDR1 and CDR2 sequences are SQVTM and ANQGSEA. CDR3 size: 13 residues. CDR3 nucleotide sequence: TGCAGCGTTGTTAGGCTAGGGGGGGAGACCCAGTACTTC. It encodes CSVVRLGGETQYF. Full variable domain (rest looked up from reference TRBV29-1 and TRBJ2-5): SAVISQKPSRDICQRGTSLTIQCQVDSQVTMMFWYRQQPGQSLTLIATANQGSEATYESGFVIDKFPISRPNLTFSTLTVSNMSPEDSSIYLCSVVRLGGETQYFGPGTRLLVL.

This chain links TRBV20-1 with TRBJ1-3; maybe TRBD1 (5 bases). This CDR3 has 16 amino acids. Germline V gives CDR1 DFQATT, CDR2 SNEGSKA (reference sequence). V was clipped by 0 bases and J by 0 bases, with 12 bases between them. The CDR3 loop reads CSARDLKGDSGNTIYF. DNA for the CDR3: TGCAGTGCTAGAGATTTAAAAGGGGACTCTGGAAACACCATATATTTT.

The chain has TRBV20-1 and TRBJ2-2; D is uncertain. Trimming stripped 0 bases from V and 5 bases from J, with 13 bases between. Looked up from germline, CDR1 is DFQATT and CDR2 is SNEGSKA (reference sequence). The CDR3 is 15 amino acids. CDR3 sequence reads: CSARDWASGTGELFF. CDR3 sequence (DNA): TGCAGTGCTAGAGATTGGGCTAGTGGTACCGGGGAGCTGTTTTTT.

This clonotype appeared a few times. The chain combines TRBV5-1 with TRBJ2-7; 7 bases map to TRBD2. Unmatched junction bases numbered 7, after V lost 4 bases and J lost 0 bases. The CDR3 is 15 amino acids. Germline V gene data show CDR1 as SGHRS and CDR2 as YFSETQ. The CDR3 DNA sequence: TGCGCCAGCAGCCCCGGGGGAGGGCCCTCCTACGAGCAGTACTTC. It translates to CASSPGGGPSYEQYF.

This clonotype was observed a few times. V and J are TRBV7-2 and TRBJ2-3; D unresolved. Between the trimmed V and J ends, which lost 5 bases and 0 bases, there was a span of 6 bases. The CDR3 has 13 amino acids. Germline loops: CDR1 SGHTA, CDR2 FQGNSA. CDR3 bases: TGTGCCAGCAGCCGCCCTAGCACAGATACGCAGTATTTT. This encodes CASSRPSTDTQYF.

Points on this clonotype: Sequence at one end of the junction differs from germline and may be a read error. V and J are TRBV12-3 or TRBV12-4 and TRBJ2-7, with TRBD1 matching 9 bases. This CDR3 region has 15 residues. The CDR3: CASSLAGTGIDEQYF. In nucleotides, the CDR3 is TGTGCCAGCAGCTTAGCCGGGACAGGGATCGACGAGCAGTACTTC.

The J gene is TRBJ2-2, the V gene TRBV2; 11 nucleotides align to TRBD2. In germline, CDR1 is SNHLY, CDR2 FYNNEI. V lost 6 bases, J lost 5 bases, and 5 bases stayed unmatched. The CDR3 covers 15 residues. In DNA, the CDR3 is TGTGCCAGCAGGGGTCTAGCGGGAGGTACCGGGGAGCTGTTTTTT. Translating gives CASRGLAGGTGELFF.

This clonotype was detected a few times. The chain is built from TRBV12-3 or TRBV12-4 and TRBJ2-5, with D unresolved. Between the trimmed V and J ends, which lost 4 bases and 7 bases, there was a span of 10 bases. The CDR3 spans 12 residues. CDR3 DNA sequence: TGTGCCAGCAGTTGGGCCGTTGGGACCCAGTACTTC. Translating it yields CASSWAVGTQYF.